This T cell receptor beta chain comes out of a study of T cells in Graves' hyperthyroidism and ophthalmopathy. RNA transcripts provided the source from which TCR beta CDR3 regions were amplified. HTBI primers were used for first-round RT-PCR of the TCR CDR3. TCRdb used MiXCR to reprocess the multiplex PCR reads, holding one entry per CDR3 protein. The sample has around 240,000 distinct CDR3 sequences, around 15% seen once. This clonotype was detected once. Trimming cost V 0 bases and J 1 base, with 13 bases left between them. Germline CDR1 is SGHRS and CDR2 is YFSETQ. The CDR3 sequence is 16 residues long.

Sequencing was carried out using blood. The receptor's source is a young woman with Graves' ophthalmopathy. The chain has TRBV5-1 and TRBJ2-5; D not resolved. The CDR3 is CASSLESFRFQETQYF. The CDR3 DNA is TGCGCCAGCAGCTTGGAGTCATTCAGATTCCAAGAGACCCAGTACTTC.